A selection of T cell receptor beta chains follows, all from one sample in a study of blood T cells in healthy people across ages. TCRdb reprocessed the 5' RACE reads via MiXCR and lists one record per CDR3 protein. The repertoire has 600,000 to 1,000,000 distinct CDR3 sequences, roughly 50% of them found once; the top ten carry approximately 21%. Sequenced: blood. These receptors all come from a man aged 30-40 years in good health. Each CDR3 is given with its conserved first and last residue. Fields, in order: J gene, D gene, V gene, clone size, CDR3 DNA, CDR3 protein. D genes are given only for firm matches. A clone size is listed for some rows: how often the clone was seen (once, few, many), or a class if it is expanded.

TRBJ2-5,-,TRBV29-1,few,TGCAGCGGCGCAGATCAAGAGACCCAGTACTTC,CSGADQETQYF
TRBJ2-1,TRBD2,TRBV4-3,-,TGCGCCAGCAGCCAATCTCCCGGACTAGCGGGAGATTATGAGCAGTTCTTC,CASSQSPGLAGDYEQFF
TRBJ2-1,-,TRBV20-1,few,TGCAGTGCTAGATACCCTCGGACTGCTGGGGAGCAGTTCTTC,CSARYPRTAGEQFF
TRBJ1-4,TRBD1,TRBV20-1,-,TGCAGTGCTCCCAGGACAGGCCAGAATGAAAAACTGTTTTTT,CSAPRTGQNEKLFF
TRBJ1-6,-,TRBV25-1,few,TGTGCCAGCAGTGGCTCAACGGGAGCGAATTCACCCCTCCACTTT,CASSGSTGANSPLHF
TRBJ2-7,-,TRBV3-1,-,TGTGCCAGCAGCCCGGCTAACGGTCCCTACGAGCAGTACTTC,CASSPANGPYEQYF
TRBJ1-5,-,TRBV6-5,-,TGTGCCAGCGCAGGGGATGACAATCAGCCCCAGCATTTT,CASAGDDNQPQHF
TRBJ2-7,TRBD1,TRBV5-1,-,TGCGCCAGCAGCTTGGTGTCTGGACAGGGGAACTACGAGCAGTACTTC,CASSLVSGQGNYEQYF
TRBJ2-1,TRBD2,TRBV27,-,TGTGCCAGCAGTAAAACCGGGACTAGTCCCAATGAGCAGTTCTTC,CASSKTGTSPNEQFF
TRBJ1-6,-,TRBV3-1,-,TGTGCCAGCAGCCACCCAGGGAGCGGAGTGACACCCCTCCACTTT,CASSHPGSGVTPLHF
TRBJ2-7,TRBD1,TRBV10-3,-,TGTGCCACCAAGGACAGGGGCAACGAGCAGTACTTC,CATKDRGNEQYF
TRBJ2-3,-,TRBV7-3,few,TGTGCCAGCAAAATGGACGGGATCCGGGATACGCAGTATTTT,CASKMDGIRDTQYF
TRBJ2-1,TRBD2,TRBV6-2/TRBV6-3,-,TGTGCCAGCAGTTTCCCTTCTAGCGGGAGCGTAACCTACAATGAGCAGTTCTTC,CASSFPSSGSVTYNEQFF
TRBJ2-5,-,TRBV6-5,few,TGTGCCAGCAGTTACTCGAGGTCGAGACGAGGAGAGACCCAGTACTTC,CASSYSRSRRGETQYF
TRBJ2-2,-,TRBV12-3/TRBV12-4,once,TGTGCCAGCAGCCGTCCGACCTCAGGTCTGGGGACCGGGGAGCTGTTTTTT,CASSRPTSGLGTGELFF
TRBJ1-5,TRBD1,TRBV6-6,-,TGTGCCAGCAGAGGGACAGGGTATCACCAGCCCCAGCATTTT,CASRGTGYHQPQHF
TRBJ2-7,-,TRBV2,-,TGTGCCAGCATACAGGGGGGGAGCTCCTACGAGCAGTACTTC,CASIQGGSSYEQYF
TRBJ2-2,TRBD2,TRBV7-9,-,TGTGCCAGCAGCTTAGGAGCTAGCGGGGACACCGGGGAGCTGTTTTTT,CASSLGASGDTGELFF
TRBJ1-2,TRBD1,TRBV6-6,-,TGTGCCAGCAGTTACTCCGGACAGGGTGGCTATGGCTACACCTTC,CASSYSGQGGYGYTF
TRBJ2-7,TRBD1,TRBV28,-,TGTGCCAGCAGTCGAACTCCGGGACAGCCGGACGAGCAGTACTTC,CASSRTPGQPDEQYF
TRBJ2-7,TRBD2,TRBV7-9,-,TGTGCCAGCAGCCGCACCGCTAGCGGCATAAGCGAGCAGTACTTC,CASSRTASGISEQYF
TRBJ2-3,-,TRBV3-1,-,TGTGCCAGCAGCCAAGGTTTGGGGGGAGTAAGCACAGATACGCAGTATTTT,CASSQGLGGVSTDTQYF
TRBJ2-1,TRBD2,TRBV3-1,few,TGTGCCAGCAGCCAGCCTTGGGGCGGGGGGGGTAGCGAGTATGAGCAGTTCTTC,CASSQPWGGGGSEYEQFF
TRBJ1-5,-,TRBV20-1,-,TGCAGTGCTCTCACGACCGGACAGCCCCAGCATTTT,CSALTTGQPQHF
TRBJ2-1,-,TRBV29-1,few,TGCAGCGTTGAGCTAGGGGGTCCCTACAATGAGCAGTTCTTC,CSVELGGPYNEQFF
TRBJ2-7,TRBD2,TRBV9,-,TGTGCCAGCAGCGTTTATAGGGCTAGCGGGAGTCCTCTTTACGAGCAGTACTTC,CASSVYRASGSPLYEQYF
TRBJ2-1,TRBD2,TRBV27,-,TGTGCCAGCAGTCAACTAGCGGGAGGGAACAATGAGCAGTTCTTC,CASSQLAGGNNEQFF
TRBJ1-2,-,TRBV7-2,-,TGTGCCAGCAGCATACTAGCTAAATATGGCTACACCTTC,CASSILAKYGYTF
TRBJ1-6,-,TRBV4-2,-,TGTGCCAGCAGCCAAGGAGGGAATTCACCCCTCCACTTT,CASSQGGNSPLHF
TRBJ2-3,-,TRBV18,once,TGTGCCAGCTCACCGGACTTACAGTATACGCAGTATTTT,CASSPDLQYTQYF
TRBJ2-3,-,TRBV2,-,TGTGCCAGCCTACAGGGCGCCGATACGCAGTATTTT,CASLQGADTQYF
TRBJ2-5,-,TRBV3-1,-,TGTGCCAGCAGCCAAGAAGGTGGTTGGAAGACCCAGTACTTC,CASSQEGGWKTQYF
TRBJ2-7,-,TRBV3-1,-,TGTGCCAGCAGCCAACACGGCGAGCAGTACTTC,CASSQHGEQYF
TRBJ1-2,-,TRBV5-4,-,TGTGCCAGCAGCTCACGGGGGAGGCTTATCGATGGCTACACCTTC,CASSSRGRLIDGYTF
TRBJ2-1,-,TRBV9,few,TGTGCCAGCAGCGTAGAGGGAAGCGTCAATTACAATGAGCAGTTCTTC,CASSVEGSVNYNEQFF
TRBJ2-5,TRBD1,TRBV6-5,-,TGTGCCAGCAGAGTACAGGGGGCTGGGGAGACCCAGTACTTC,CASRVQGAGETQYF